This TCR beta chain comes out of a study of cytomegalovirus exposure and HLA in healthy donors. Study as a whole: Assignment to the Caucasian-associated ancestry cluster applied to about 80% of the approximately 400 genotyped donors. Study-level points and caveats: TCR association rates varied by HLA locus in a later analysis, with DRB1 highest and HLA-C lowest. Several of the most significant clusters appeared linked to common viral pathogens, based on a later analysis. The likely origin of a cluster of highly shared sequence variants was a sequencing artifact.

On this clone: As yet, its antigen is unknown.

Germline trimming cut 2 bases from V and 4 bases from J; bases unmatched to any gene: 5. CDR1 is SGHDT and CDR2 is YYEEEE in the germline V gene. The CDR3 spans 14 residues. The PCR contained 60 Vbeta and 13 Jbeta primers. Repertoires were generated with immunoSEQ multiplex PCR, while TCRdb's copy carries only in-frame clones and drops some. The sample shows about 230,000 clones, around 88% of them seen only once. This receptor was identified in a woman aged 18-29 years in good health and CMV-seronegative. The genes are TRBV5-6 and TRBJ2-7; 8 bases map to TRBD1. The specimen sequenced was PBMCs. The CDR3 DNA reads TGTGCCAGCAGCTTACAGGGGGAGTTTTACGAGCAGTACTTC. It specifies CASSLQGEFYEQYF.